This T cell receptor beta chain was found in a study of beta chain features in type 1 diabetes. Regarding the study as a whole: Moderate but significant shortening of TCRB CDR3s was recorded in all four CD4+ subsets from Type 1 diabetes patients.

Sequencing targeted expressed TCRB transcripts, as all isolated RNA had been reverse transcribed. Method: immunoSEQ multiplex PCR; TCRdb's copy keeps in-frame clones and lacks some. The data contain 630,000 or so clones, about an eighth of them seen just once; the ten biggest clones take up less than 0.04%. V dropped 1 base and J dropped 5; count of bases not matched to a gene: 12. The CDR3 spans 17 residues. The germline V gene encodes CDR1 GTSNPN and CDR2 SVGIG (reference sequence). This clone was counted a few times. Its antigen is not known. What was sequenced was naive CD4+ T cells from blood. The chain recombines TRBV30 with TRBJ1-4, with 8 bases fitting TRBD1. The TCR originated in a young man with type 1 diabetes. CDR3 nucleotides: TGTGCCTGGAGTGGACACGGGACAGGAGCAAAGAATGAAAAACTGTTTTTT. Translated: CAWSGHGTGAKNEKLFF. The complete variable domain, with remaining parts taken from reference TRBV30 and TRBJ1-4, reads SQTIHQWPATLVQPVGSPLSLECTVEGTSNPNLYWYRQAAGRGLQLLFYSVGIGQISSEVPQNLSASRPQDRQFILSSKKLLLSDSGFYLCAWSGHGTGAKNEKLFFGSGTQLSVL.